The 30 T cell receptor beta chains given below trace back to one sample, sequenced in a study of shared clonotypes between healthy human individuals. Clones were read by immunoSEQ multiplex PCR, and TCRdb kept only the in-frame ones, dropping some. The data show fewer than 600,000 clones, around 77% seen once. Sequenced material: PBMCs. These receptor sequences come from a middle-aged woman in good health. Some clones in this sample may be carry-over from other donors' samples.

The chain joins TRBV28 to TRBJ2-3; D may be TRBD1 or TRBD2 (6 bases each). V was cut by 3 bases and J by 2 bases, with 15 bases left in between. Per germline, CDR1 MDHEN and CDR2 SYDVKM. The CDR3 length is 16 residues. Here the CDR3 DNA reads TGTGCCAGCAGTTTGGGGGGCCCAGACCCCACAGATACGCAGTATTTT. Translated: CASSLGGPDPTDTQYF.

This clone is a singleton in its sample. The chain couples TRBV28 to TRBJ1-1; weak D call: TRBD1 (5 bases). Trimming pared 11 bases from V and 0 bases from J, leaving 22 bases between. Germline values: CDR1 MDHEN, CDR2 SYDVKM. The CDR3 contains 16 residues. CDR3 sequence reads: CAVGGLLVSMNTEAFF. The CDR3 nucleotides are TGTGCCGTTGGGGGGTTGTTAGTCTCTATGAACACTGAAGCTTTCTTT.

This rearrangement joins TRBV5-6 to TRBJ2-3; 10 bases are shared with TRBD1. Germline V CDR1 and CDR2: SGHDT, YYEEEE. This CDR3 spans 16 amino acids. V shed 4 bases, J shed 2 bases, and the junction held 7 bases outside the gene matches. The CDR3 protein is CASSPGQGINTDTQYF. CDR3 DNA: TGTGCCAGCAGCCCGGGACAGGGGATCAACACAGATACGCAGTATTTT.

The chain joins TRBV11-2 to TRBJ2-5, with a weak D call TRBD2 (6 bases). V was clipped by 1 base and J by 2 bases, with 11 bases between them. Germline CDR1 reads SGHAT; CDR2 reads FQNNGV. The CDR3 has 15 amino acids. Here the CDR3 DNA reads TGTGCCAGCAGCTTAGTGGGAGGCCAACAAGAGACCCAGTACTTC. As protein: CASSLVGGQQETQYF. Together with reference TRBV11-2 and TRBJ2-5, the CDR3 gives the full variable domain: EAGVAQSPRYKIIEKRQSVAFWCNPISGHATLYWYQQILGQGPKLLIQFQNNGVVDDSQLPKDRFSAERLKGVDSTLKIQPAKLEDSAVYLCASSLVGGQQETQYFGPGTRLLVL.

This chain uses TRBV10-3 with TRBJ1-2; 12 positions match TRBD1. This CDR3 contains 17 residues. V lost 1 base to trimming and J lost 4 bases; unmatched junction nucleotides: 7. The germline V gene encodes CDR1 ENHRY and CDR2 SYGVKD. CDR3 residues: CAISELGTGGSVYGYTF. CDR3 bases: TGTGCCATCAGTGAGTTGGGGACAGGGGGCAGTGTCTATGGCTACACCTTC.

This clone was seen just once. J is TRBJ1-5 and V is TRBV15; 8 bases align to TRBD1. The CDR3 runs 14 residues. Germline loops: CDR1 LNHNV, CDR2 YYDKDF (reference sequence). The V segment lost 5 bases and the J segment 1 base; nucleotides outside the gene matches: 1. The CDR3 nucleotides read TGTGCCACCAGCCGGGACAGGAGCAATCAGCCCCAGCATTTT. Residues: CATSRDRSNQPQHF.

Details on this clone: The sample carries other DNA sequences with the same CDR3. The rearrangement uses TRBV11-2 and TRBJ1-2; the D gene is possibly TRBD1 (6 bases). Germline loops: CDR1 SGHAT, CDR2 FQNNGV. The CDR3 contains 13 residues. The V end was cut by 5 bases, the J end by 2 bases, with 9 bases between. The CDR3 DNA reads as TGTGCCAGCAGCCCGGACAGCAACTATGGCTACACCTTC. Translated, it gives CASSPDSNYGYTF.

The chain joins TRBV14 to TRBJ1-2, with no clear D. Germline assignment: CDR1 SGHDN and CDR2 FVKESK. This CDR3 spans 13 amino acids. Trimming removed 4 bases at V and 2 bases at J, with 8 bases between. The CDR3 DNA reads TGTGCCAGCAGCCCCACGCGGAACTATGGCTACACCTTC. This translates into CASSPTRNYGYTF.

About this clone: A much larger clonotype is one base distant, so this may be a read error. The chain is built from TRBV30 and TRBJ1-2; 7 nucleotides align to TRBD1. Germline CDR1 GTSNPN, CDR2 SVGIG (reference sequence). CDR3 length equals 14 residues. V shed 4 bases, J shed 4 bases, and the junction held 9 bases outside the gene matches. CDR3 coding DNA: TGTGCCTGGAACCCGACAGGGAGCGTCTATGGCTACACCTTC. Its translation: CAWNPTGSVYGYTF.

The chain employs TRBV29-1 and TRBJ1-1; the D gene is possibly TRBD1 (6 bases). Germline V CDR1 and CDR2: SQVTM, ANQGSEA. Trimming pared 7 bases from V and 4 bases from J, leaving 13 bases between. There are 12 residues in the CDR3. This CDR3 is CSAHGGGTEAFF. CDR3 sequence (DNA): TGCAGCGCCCACGGGGGCGGCACTGAAGCTTTCTTT.

The V gene is TRBV6-5, the J gene TRBJ1-1; D unclear. Germline CDR1 is MNHEY and CDR2 is SVGAGI. This CDR3 is 13 amino acids long. V shed 6 bases and J shed 0 bases, with 8 bases lying between them. The CDR3 here is CASRSIMNTEAFF. The DNA for the CDR3 is TGTGCCAGCAGAAGTATCATGAACACTGAAGCTTTCTTT.

This clone was counted a single time. CDR3 bases: TGCGCCAGGCCAGGGTACCAGCCCCAGCATTTT. Translated, it gives CARPGYQPQHF. J is TRBJ1-5 and V is TRBV5-1; tentatively, D is TRBD1 (5 bases). Trimming cost V 8 bases and J 7 bases, with 10 bases left between them. The CDR3 covers 11 residues. Germline V lookup: CDR1 SGHRS, CDR2 YFSETQ.

The genes are TRBV18 and TRBJ2-3; TRBD2 agrees at 11 bases. The CDR3 has 14 residues. J was trimmed by 3 bases and V by 4 bases; bases with no gene match: 0. CDR1 is KGHSH, CDR2 LQKENI, per germline. The DNA of the CDR3 is TGTGCCAGCTCACGGACTAGCGGGACAGATACGCAGTATTTT. The encoded protein is CASSRTSGTDTQYF.

This clone was observed once. The chain employs TRBV5-6 and TRBJ2-1; 10 nucleotides agree with TRBD1. CDR1 is SGHDT, CDR2 YYEEEE, per germline. Trimming took 0 bases from V and 7 from J; bases not matched to a gene: 1. This CDR3 region has 14 residues. The CDR3 DNA reads as TGTGCCAGCAGCTTGGGACAGGGGGCGAATGAGCAGTTCTTC. Encoded protein: CASSLGQGANEQFF.

The rearrangement joins TRBV19 to TRBJ1-1, with D unresolved. CDR3 length: 10 residues. V lost 4 bases to trimming and J lost 4 bases, with 1 base between them. Germline CDR1 reads LNHDA; CDR2 reads SQIVND (reference sequence). The DNA of the CDR3 is TGTGCCAGTAGTACCACTGAAGCTTTCTTT. Its translation is CASSTTEAFF.

The rearrangement uses TRBV5-1 and TRBJ2-2; D is unclear. The CDR3 runs to 16 residues. Per the germline V gene, CDR1 is SGHRS and CDR2 is YFSETQ. With 3 bases removed from V and 0 bases from J, the gap between germline ends came to 12 bases. The CDR3 region is CASSWGGRTNTGELFF. CDR3 nucleotide sequence: TGCGCCAGCAGCTGGGGTGGTAGGACGAACACCGGGGAGCTGTTTTTT.

This clone was recorded many times. The V gene is TRBV6-1, the J gene TRBJ1-6, with TRBD1 matching 9 bases. Germline values: CDR1 MNHNS, CDR2 SASEGT. Trimming cost V 6 bases and J 11 bases; bases outside gene matches: 8. CDR3 size: 14 residues. CDR3 amino acids: CASRGQGMGPPLHF. For the CDR3, the DNA is TGTGCCAGCAGGGGACAGGGAATGGGACCACCCCTCCACTTT.

The CDR3 here is CASILSRIPSYEQYF. For the CDR3, the DNA is TGTGCCAGCATCCTCAGCAGGATACCCTCCTACGAGCAGTACTTC. The chain uses TRBV21-1 and TRBJ2-7; TRBD1 is the table's D call, not checked against the DNA. TRBV21-1 is recorded as a pseudogene. The CDR3 totals 15 residues.

This rearrangement joins TRBV5-1 to TRBJ2-3; weak D call: TRBD2 (6 bases). Germline CDR1 SGHRS, CDR2 YFSETQ. The CDR3 totals 16 residues. Trimming took off 4 bases at V and 2 bases at J, with 17 bases between the two ends. The CDR3 is CASSTPRGGSTDTQYF. CDR3 in DNA: TGCGCCAGCAGCACCCCCCGGGGAGGATCCACAGATACGCAGTATTTT. The full variable domain, in which reference TRBV5-1 and TRBJ2-3 provide the parts outside the CDR3, is KAGVTQTPRYLIKTRGQQVTLSCSPISGHRSVSWYQQTPGQGLQFLFEYFSETQRNKGNFPGRFSGRQFSNSRSEMNVSTLELGDSALYLCASSTPRGGSTDTQYFGPGTRLTVL.

V is TRBV9 and J is TRBJ1-3; perhaps TRBD1 as D (6 bases). CDR1 and CDR2 from the germline V gene are SGDLS and YYNGEE. The CDR3 totals 17 residues. Trimming cost V 6 bases and J 1 base, with 20 bases left between them. Here the CDR3 DNA reads TGTGCCAGCACCGGCGGGGCCCGGCAGGGGTCTGGAAACACCATATATTTT. Translating it yields CASTGGARQGSGNTIYF.

This clone showed up just a few times. Other DNA sequences from this sample encode an identical CDR3 as well. This chain uses TRBV30 with TRBJ1-1; weak D call: TRBD1 (5 bases). CDR1 and CDR2 from the germline V gene are GTSNPN and SVGIG (reference sequence). The CDR3 is 14 residues long. V lost 3 bases to trimming and J lost 0 bases, with 11 bases between them. This chain's CDR3 is CAWSVGGVNTEAFF. For the CDR3, the DNA is TGTGCCTGGAGCGTCGGGGGAGTGAACACTGAAGCTTTCTTT.

The genes are TRBV29-1 and TRBJ1-5, with 10 bases aligning to TRBD1. Germline V gives CDR1 SQVTM, CDR2 ANQGSEA. The CDR3 length is 12 residues. V dropped 6 bases and J dropped 7; count of bases not matched to a gene: 3. The CDR3 nucleotides read TGCAGCGTCCGGACAGGGGGGCAGCCCCAGCATTTT. As protein: CSVRTGGQPQHF.

V gene TRBV10-2 combines with J gene TRBJ2-5; weak D call: TRBD1 (6 bases). Matching the DNA end better, TRBJ2-7 makes the J call doubtful. CDR1 and CDR2 from the germline V gene are WSHSY and SAAADI. This CDR3 spans 14 amino acids. The CDR3 nucleotides read TGCGCCAGCAGTGAGGCCGGGACAACCTACGAGCAGTACTTC. This codes for CASSEAGTTYEQYF.

The rearrangement uses TRBV6-5 and TRBJ1-3; D remains unclear. V lost 5 bases to trimming and J lost 2 bases, with 7 bases between them. The CDR3 is made up of 13 amino acids. In germline, CDR1 is MNHEY, CDR2 SVGAGI. CDR3 sequence reads: CASSGTAGNTIYF. CDR3 in DNA: TGTGCCAGCAGTGGAACGGCTGGAAACACCATATATTTT.

This clone was observed once. The J gene is TRBJ2-2, the V gene TRBV7-2; no firm D call. V lost 1 base and J lost 8, with 14 bases in between. Germline CDR1 SGHTA, CDR2 FQGNSA. This CDR3 spans 15 amino acids. CDR3 sequence (DNA): TGTGCCAGCAGCTTAGTTCCTAACCGAGAGGGGGAGCTGTTTTTT. The encoded protein is CASSLVPNREGELFF.

In regard to this clone: A much larger clonotype is one base distant, so this may be a read error. V usage is TRBV30 and J usage is TRBJ1-3, with unresolved D. Germline-derived CDR1 and CDR2 are GTSNPN and SVGIG (reference sequence). This CDR3 is built from 12 residues. The CDR3 protein is CVWSLMGNTIYF. The CDR3 DNA reads as TGTGTCTGGAGTTTGATGGGAAACACCATATATTTT.

The chain is built from TRBV2 and TRBJ2-5; D uncertain. Trimming left V 3 bases short and J 4 bases short, with 12 bases between. Germline V gene data show CDR1 as SNHLY and CDR2 as FYNNEI. CDR3 length equals 14 residues. The CDR3 spells CASSDSTLPETQYF. CDR3 bases: TGTGCCAGCAGTGATAGCACCCTGCCAGAGACCCAGTACTTC.

This clone has only one observation. J is TRBJ2-3 and V is TRBV6-5; the D call may be TRBD1 or TRBD2 (5 bases each). Trimming stripped 7 bases from V and 4 bases from J, with 15 bases between. Germline V lookup: CDR1 MNHEY, CDR2 SVGAGI. The CDR3 covers 14 residues. The CDR3 loop is CASNQGPGPDTQYF. CDR3 nucleotide sequence: TGTGCCAGCAACCAGGGACCAGGACCAGATACGCAGTATTTT.

Turning to this clone: Its ends do not fully match the called genes, so a read error is possible. J is TRBJ2-7 and V is TRBV5-1; 8 positions agree with TRBD2. From germline, CDR1 is SGHRS and CDR2 YFSETQ. The CDR3 runs to 20 residues. The CDR3 sequence is CASSLGSEGRIDGRAYEQYF. The DNA for the CDR3 is TGCGCCAGCAGTTTGGGGTCGGAGGGAAGGATTGACGGGAGGGCCTACGAGCAGTACTTC.

The rearrangement links TRBV7-9 to TRBJ1-5, with D perhaps matching TRBD1 (6 bases). The V end lost 1 base, the J end lost 7 bases, and 11 bases lay between the germline ends. The length of the CDR3 is 14 residues. The germline CDR1 and CDR2 sequences are SEHNR and FQNEAQ (reference sequence). The CDR3 sequence: CASSLVGQGQPQHF. The CDR3 region has the DNA TGTGCCAGCAGCTTAGTTGGTCAGGGGCAGCCCCAGCATTTT.